One and the same sample provided the 19 T cell receptor beta chains below, sequenced in a study of T cell responses to AZD1222 COVID-19 vaccine. Sequenced by immunoSEQ multiplex PCR; TCRdb stores in-frame clones only, minus some. The sample records roughly 140,000 clones, 92% being singletons. The specimen was peripheral blood, collected 28 days after the second AZD1222 dose. The receptors here all came from an adult who received the AZD1222 COVID-19 vaccine.

The chain recombines TRBV14 with TRBJ2-7; 16 bases are shared with TRBD2. In germline, CDR1 is SGHDN, CDR2 FVKESK. The V gene end was trimmed by 5 bases and the J gene end by 6 bases; junction bases not matched to a gene: 10. The CDR3 runs to 17 residues. As DNA, the CDR3 is TGTGCCAGCAGCGGAAAGGGGACTAGCGGGAGGGCCCTCGAGCAGTACTTC. Residues: CASSGKGTSGRALEQYF.

V usage is TRBV7-9 and J usage is TRBJ2-7, with TRBD2 matching over 8 bases. Trimming took 5 bases from V and 6 from J; bases not matched to a gene: 12. The germline gives CDR1 SEHNR, CDR2 FQNEAQ (reference sequence). CDR3 length: 15 residues. The CDR3 region is CASSPPGLAGFEQYF. DNA of the CDR3: TGTGCCAGCAGCCCCCCCGGCCTAGCGGGTTTCGAGCAGTACTTC.

The rearrangement uses TRBV3-1 (or the pseudogene TRBV3-2) and TRBJ2-7; 9 bases match TRBD1. From germline, CDR1 is LGHDT and CDR2 YNNKEL (reference sequence). The length of the CDR3 is 17 residues. V lost 4 bases, J lost 2 bases, and 12 bases stayed unmatched. The CDR3 coding sequence is TGTGCCAGCAGCCTCGGGGGACAGGGAGAAAGAGCCTACGAGCAGTACTTC. Translating gives CASSLGGQGERAYEQYF.

This chain connects TRBV2 to TRBJ2-2, with D unclear. The CDR3 has 14 amino acids. In germline, CDR1 is SNHLY, CDR2 FYNNEI. Trimming took off 1 base at V and 3 bases at J, with 6 bases between the two ends. CDR3 in DNA: TGTGCCAGCAGTGAAGTCTTGTACACCGGGGAGCTGTTTTTT. The encoded protein is CASSEVLYTGELFF. Complete variable domain (other parts from reference TRBV2 and TRBJ2-2): EPEVTQTPSHQVTQMGQEVILRCVPISNHLYFYWYRQILGQKVEFLVSFYNNEISEKSEIFDDQFSVERPDGSNFTLKIRSTKLEDSAMYFCASSEVLYTGELFFGEGSRLTVL.

To note about this clone: An end of the junction does not agree with germline; a read error may underlie this. The chain has TRBV10-3 and TRBJ2-7, with 8 bases aligning to TRBD1. The CDR3 spans 12 residues. Germline CDR1 reads ENHRY; CDR2 reads SYGVKD. The CDR3 DNA sequence: TGTGCCAGCAGTGGGACAGGCCTTGAGCAGTACTTC. As protein: CASSGTGLEQYF.

The rearrangement uses TRBV4-1 and TRBJ2-1; D is ambiguous. The V gene's germline CDR1 is MGHRA and CDR2 YSYEKL. This CDR3 region has 15 residues. Trimming pared 1 base from V and 0 bases from J, leaving 7 bases between. CDR3 protein: CASSQGGSSYNEQFF. Here the CDR3 DNA reads TGCGCCAGCAGCCAAGGAGGTAGCTCCTACAATGAGCAGTTCTTC.

This chain uses TRBV6-5 with TRBJ2-7; no clear D. Deletions cut 0 bases from V and 3 bases from J, with 9 bases between. Germline assignment: CDR1 MNHEY and CDR2 SVGAGI. The CDR3 contains 14 residues. CDR3 DNA sequence: TGTGCCAGCAGTTACTCCGGGCAAGACTACGAGCAGTACTTC. It codes for CASSYSGQDYEQYF.

The rearrangement links TRBV5-1 to TRBJ1-2, with TRBD1 matching over 8 bases. CDR3 length: 15 residues. V gave up 0 bases and J gave up 5 bases; unmatched junction bases: 6. Per the germline V gene, CDR1 is SGHRS and CDR2 is YFSETQ. CDR3 protein: CASSLAGGAEYGYTF. The DNA of the CDR3 is TGCGCCAGCAGCTTGGCAGGGGGCGCAGAATATGGCTACACCTTC.

The gene calls are TRBV9 and TRBJ2-3; D is uncertain. The CDR3 totals 13 residues. The germline gives CDR1 SGDLS, CDR2 YYNGEE. Between the trimmed V and J ends, which lost 5 bases and 2 bases, there was a span of 9 bases. The CDR3: CASSWRNTDTQYF. The CDR3 coding sequence is TGTGCCAGCAGTTGGCGGAACACAGATACGCAGTATTTT.

The rearrangement links TRBV19 to TRBJ2-1, with a weak D call TRBD2 (5 bases). Germline CDR1 LNHDA, CDR2 SQIVND (reference sequence). This CDR3 region has 14 residues. V lost 1 base, J lost 6 bases, and 10 bases lay in between. This CDR3 reads CASSIASSSNEQFF. CDR3 nucleotide sequence: TGTGCCAGTAGTATAGCGTCTAGCTCCAATGAGCAGTTCTTC.

The chain has TRBV19 and TRBJ2-5, with no clear D. From germline, CDR1 is LNHDA and CDR2 SQIVND (reference sequence). The CDR3 is 11 residues long. Trimming left V 4 bases short and J 8 bases short, with 8 bases between. The CDR3 region is CASSTGVTQYF. CDR3 bases: TGTGCCAGTAGTACGGGCGTAACCCAGTACTTC.

The chain is built from TRBV28 and TRBJ2-7; tentatively, D is TRBD2 (6 bases). This CDR3 is 16 amino acids long. The germline V and J ends were trimmed by 5 bases and 2 bases, with 19 bases remaining between them. CDR1 is MDHEN, CDR2 SYDVKM, per germline. The CDR3 protein is CASSPNPGTEAYEQYF. The CDR3 DNA reads TGTGCCAGCAGTCCCAACCCCGGGACTGAAGCCTACGAGCAGTACTTC.

This chain uses TRBV14 with TRBJ1-2; D not certain. V was shortened by 2 bases and J by 3 bases, with 10 bases between the two germline ends. CDR1 is SGHDN, CDR2 FVKESK, per germline. The CDR3 spans 14 residues. CDR3 in DNA: TGTGCCAGCAGCCAAAGGTGGGCGGACTATGGCTACACCTTC. As protein: CASSQRWADYGYTF.

Only a few counts were recorded for this clone. The CDR3, as DNA: TGTGCCAGCAGTTTTGGTCCCAATCAGCCCCAGCATTTT. Translating it yields CASSFGPNQPQHF. J is TRBJ1-5 and V is TRBV28; D gene uncertain. The V gene lost 3 bases and the J gene lost 3 bases, with 6 bases spanning the gap. The length of the CDR3 is 13 residues. CDR1 MDHEN and CDR2 SYDVKM come from the germline V gene. Filled out from reference TRBV28 and TRBJ1-5, the complete variable domain reads DVKVTQSSRYLVKRTGEKVFLECVQDMDHENMFWYRQDPGLGLRLIYFSYDVKMKEKGDIPEGYSVSREKKERFSLILESASTNQTSMYLCASSFGPNQPQHFGDGTRLSIL.

V usage is TRBV4-2 and J usage is TRBJ2-1; D is perhaps TRBD1 or TRBD2 (5 bases each). Germline V lookup: CDR1 LGHNA, CDR2 YNFKEQ. With 0 bases removed from V and 6 bases from J, the gap between germline ends came to 15 bases. The CDR3 covers 16 residues. The CDR3 sequence: CASSQEGPNEVNEQFF. CDR3 nucleotide sequence: TGTGCCAGCAGCCAAGAGGGACCGAACGAGGTCAATGAGCAGTTCTTC.

J is TRBJ2-7 and V is TRBV6-6, with D hard to call. The CDR3 is 13 amino acids. From germline, CDR1 is MNHNY and CDR2 SVGAGI (reference sequence). Trimming pared 2 bases from V and 7 bases from J, leaving 12 bases between. The CDR3 is CASSYPPSEEQYF. The CDR3 bases are TGTGCCAGCAGTTACCCCCCTTCCGAGGAGCAGTACTTC.

V is TRBV18 and J is TRBJ1-1, with TRBD1 matching 10 bases. V gave up 3 bases and J gave up 4 bases; unmatched junction bases: 5. The CDR3 is 15 amino acids. Germline assignment: CDR1 KGHSH and CDR2 LQKENI. The CDR3 is CASSPVRDRGTEAFF. The CDR3 nucleotides read TGTGCCAGCTCACCGGTCCGGGACAGGGGCACTGAAGCTTTCTTT.

The sample holds one count of this clone. V is TRBV9 and J is TRBJ1-1, with TRBD1 as a possible D gene (5 bases). Looked up from germline, CDR1 is SGDLS and CDR2 is YYNGEE. CDR3 length: 16 residues. Trimming stripped 0 bases from V and 1 base from J, with 13 bases between. CDR3 region: CASSVATAGKNTEAFF. The CDR3 nucleotides read TGTGCCAGCAGCGTAGCTACGGCAGGGAAGAACACTGAAGCTTTCTTT.

This clone showed up just a few times. V usage is TRBV27 and J usage is TRBJ1-5; a possible D gene is TRBD1 (5 bases). This CDR3 spans 14 amino acids. V was cut by 5 bases and J by 1 base, with 9 bases left in between. Germline CDR1 and CDR2: MNHEY and SMNVEV (reference sequence). The DNA for the CDR3 is TGTGCCAGCAGTGTCCAGGGAAGCAATCAGCCCCAGCATTTT. This translates into CASSVQGSNQPQHF.